This is a list of T cell receptor beta chains from one sample in a study of T cell responses to AZD1222 COVID-19 vaccine. Assay used: immunoSEQ multiplex PCR; TCRdb lists only in-frame clones, some missing. The profile shows roughly 200,000 clones, approximately 90% of them singletons. Sample: peripheral blood, taken 28 days after the second AZD1222 dose. These receptors were taken from an adult who received the AZD1222 COVID-19 vaccine. Each CDR3 is given with its conserved first and last residue. A D gene is named only where the DNA matches it firmly.

j_call	d_call	v_call	cdr3_aa
TRBJ1-2	-	TRBV6-4	CASSIRAVDGVIRGYTF
TRBJ1-2	-	TRBV27	CASSLQGNYGYTF
TRBJ2-5	-	TRBV4-2	CASSQGPTAANIQETQYF
TRBJ1-5	-	TRBV30	CAWSGTTVSQPQHF
TRBJ2-2	-	TRBV12-3/TRBV12-4	CASSRGSGELFF
TRBJ1-5	-	TRBV19	CASSILWTSQPQHF
TRBJ1-4	-	TRBV3-1/TRBV3-2	CASSQARERNEKLFF
TRBJ2-7	-	TRBV5-1	CASSFQDSKWVEQYF
TRBJ2-7	TRBD2	TRBV6-2/TRBV6-3	CASSLALRTSGSPYEQYF
TRBJ2-7	TRBD2	TRBV27	CASKREGYSYEQYF
TRBJ1-4	-	TRBV30	CAWTEAGNDEKLFF
TRBJ2-1	TRBD2	TRBV11-3	CASGTSGRGYNEQFF
TRBJ2-7	TRBD2	TRBV9	CASSALGTSYEQYF
TRBJ1-1	-	TRBV6-5	CASRTANTEAFF
TRBJ1-1	TRBD1	TRBV12-5	CASGFFLGQAVNTEAFF
TRBJ1-4	-	TRBV7-2	CASSLEGFGEKLFF
TRBJ2-7	-	TRBV6-1	CASSEIGPLQYYEQYF
TRBJ2-5	-	TRBV5-1	CASSLFRETQYF
TRBJ2-1	-	TRBV3-1/TRBV3-2	CASSQRGRNEQFF
TRBJ2-3	-	TRBV27	CASGAYLTDTQYF
TRBJ1-4	TRBD1	TRBV6-1	CASSGQGGSSRGEKLFF
TRBJ1-2	TRBD1	TRBV18	CASSGQNYGYTF
TRBJ2-1	-	TRBV6-2/TRBV6-3	CASSPGGAGYNEQFF
TRBJ1-5	TRBD1	TRBV7-9	CASSLGARGPWPQHF
TRBJ1-5	-	TRBV27	CASSSAGKSPNQPQHF
TRBJ2-7	-	TRBV3-1/TRBV3-2	CASSQASGFYEQYF
TRBJ2-7	TRBD1	TRBV24-1	CATSGTGTGGGEQYF
TRBJ1-5	-	TRBV7-8	CASSGGGSGNQPQHF
TRBJ2-7	-	TRBV27	CASSLSLSVPGYEQYF
TRBJ1-2	-	TRBV5-8	CASSLWDFGYTF
TRBJ2-7	-	TRBV28	CASRVTVYEQYF
TRBJ2-3	-	TRBV5-1	CASSLELGPSTDTQYF
TRBJ1-1	-	TRBV2	CASREKEAFF
TRBJ2-1	-	TRBV11-3	CASSLGTDEQFF
TRBJ2-7	-	TRBV6-5	CASENSEQYF
TRBJ1-6	-	TRBV4-1	CASSQRQSYNSPLHF
TRBJ1-2	-	TRBV15	CATSRDLGARWDGYTF
TRBJ2-3	TRBD2	TRBV6-4	CASRATSGSTDTQYF
TRBJ1-5	-	TRBV24-1	CATSDGGGGLSDQPQHF
TRBJ2-7	-	TRBV27	CASSPIGGYEQYF
TRBJ2-2	-	TRBV5-1	CASSLGSLGNTGELFF
TRBJ2-7	-	TRBV21-1	CASSKTRQGTYEQYF
TRBJ2-3	-	TRBV7-2	CASSLGSGTDTQYF
TRBJ2-7	-	TRBV5-1	CASSLDPGAYEQYF
TRBJ1-2	-	TRBV24-1	CATSVGGGGYTF
TRBJ1-2	-	TRBV28	CASQRGREYGYTF
TRBJ2-7	TRBD2	TRBV5-4	CASSGGRLAGNYEQYF
TRBJ2-1	-	TRBV30	CAWRVESEQFF
TRBJ1-4	TRBD1	TRBV7-9	CASSRTGANEKLFF
TRBJ1-1	TRBD1	TRBV29-1	CSVIDGTAMNTEAFF
TRBJ2-3	TRBD1	TRBV9	CASSAGQGSIYWGRTDTQYF
TRBJ1-1	TRBD1	TRBV6-2/TRBV6-3	CASSLRGYSEAFF
TRBJ2-7	TRBD2	TRBV19	CASSGSIAGVFYEQYF
TRBJ2-5	-	TRBV27	CASSPQGLEETQYF
TRBJ1-6	-	TRBV24-1	CATSDSGYNSPLHF
TRBJ1-2	-	TRBV6-2/TRBV6-3	CASSTTLLTRGYTF
TRBJ2-1	TRBD2	TRBV3-1/TRBV3-2	CASSQAPGLGDNEQFF
TRBJ2-3	-	TRBV19	CASKPLSTDTQYF
TRBJ2-3	-	TRBV24-1	CATSVHGTDTQYF
TRBJ2-3	TRBD2	TRBV28	CASSLAGTGGTDTQYF